One and the same sample provided the 14 T cell receptor beta chains below, sequenced in a study of T cell responses to AZD1222 COVID-19 vaccine. Produced via immunoSEQ multiplex PCR; TCRdb's table is partial and in-frame only. The table lists about 180,000 clones, 88% of them singletons. Sequencing was performed on peripheral blood, taken 28 days after the second AZD1222 dose. Receptors were obtained from an adult who received the AZD1222 COVID-19 vaccine.

CDR3 nucleotides: TGTGCCTGGAGGGACAGGGGGTCTAACTATGGCTACACCTTC. Its translation is CAWRDRGSNYGYTF. The rearrangement links TRBV30 to TRBJ1-2; 10 bases align to TRBD1. In germline, CDR1 is GTSNPN, CDR2 SVGIG (reference sequence). Trimming removed 3 bases from V and 0 bases from J; junction bases left unmatched: 1. This CDR3 has 14 amino acids.

This clone was picked up a small number of times. The chain employs TRBV29-1 and TRBJ1-5; 9 positions match TRBD1. This CDR3 is 14 amino acids long. V lost 7 bases to trimming and J lost 2 bases; unmatched junction nucleotides: 6. The germline gives CDR1 SQVTM, CDR2 ANQGSEA. CDR3 residues: CSATQGAGNQPQHF. The CDR3 DNA sequence: TGCAGCGCAACACAGGGGGCGGGCAATCAGCCCCAGCATTTT.

The CDR3, as DNA: TGTGCCAGCTCACCACGTGTCATCGCAGATACGCAGTATTTT. It translates to CASSPRVIADTQYF. The chain has TRBV18 and TRBJ2-3; D is unclear. This CDR3 contains 14 residues. The germline V gene has CDR1 KGHSH and CDR2 LQKENI. V was shortened by 1 base and J by 4 bases, with 9 bases between the two germline ends.

The J gene is TRBJ1-4, the V gene TRBV14; no reliable D call. The CDR3 runs 15 residues. Looked up from germline, CDR1 is SGHDN and CDR2 is FVKESK. Trimming pared 2 bases from V and 5 bases from J, leaving 12 bases between. The CDR3 DNA sequence: TGTGCCAGCAGCCAATTTCGGCAGATCAATGAAAAACTGTTTTTT. Amino acids: CASSQFRQINEKLFF.

The chain is built from TRBV5-4 and TRBJ1-3, with D perhaps TRBD1 (6 bases). The CDR3 length is 16 residues. Germline V gene lookup returns CDR1 SGHNT and CDR2 YYREEE (reference sequence). V shed 1 base and J shed 3 bases, with 14 bases lying between them. CDR3 protein: CASSLQMGAVGNTIYF. DNA for the CDR3: TGTGCCAGCAGCTTGCAGATGGGGGCAGTTGGAAACACCATATATTTT.

The chain uses TRBV5-1 and TRBJ2-1, with D maybe TRBD2 (5 bases). Between the trimmed V and J ends, which lost 3 bases and 1 base, there was a span of 11 bases. Per the germline V gene, CDR1 is SGHRS and CDR2 is YFSETQ. The CDR3 sequence is 15 residues long. CDR3 loop: CASSSFTGSYNEQFF. The CDR3 bases are TGCGCCAGCAGCTCGTTCACGGGGTCCTACAATGAGCAGTTCTTC.

This chain's CDR3 is CASSQEGAGTVNEKLFF. The DNA of the CDR3 is TGTGCCAGCAGCCAGGAAGGCGCCGGGACAGTTAATGAAAAACTGTTTTTT. The chain employs TRBV4-2 and TRBJ1-4; 7 bases line up with TRBD1. The germline CDR1 and CDR2 sequences are LGHNA and YNFKEQ. The ends lost 3 bases at V and 4 bases at J; junction bases unmatched: 11. CDR3 size: 17 residues.

The chain links TRBV7-9 to TRBJ1-2; maybe TRBD1 (6 bases). V shed 5 bases and J shed 8 bases, with 18 bases lying between them. Germline loops: CDR1 SEHNR, CDR2 FQNEAQ (reference sequence). The CDR3 loop spans 14 amino acids. The CDR3 here is CASSNLGGAGGYTF. CDR3 nucleotide sequence: TGTGCCAGCAGCAATTTGGGGGGCGCCGGGGGCTACACCTTC.

The CDR3, as DNA: TGTGCCAGCAGGGGGAGTGGGGGTGCCCACGAGCAGTACTTC. Encoded protein: CASRGSGGAHEQYF. V gene TRBV3-1 (or the pseudogene TRBV3-2) combines with J gene TRBJ2-7, with D tentatively TRBD1 or TRBD2 (5 bases each). The CDR3 is 14 amino acids. Germline values: CDR1 LGHDT, CDR2 YNNKEL (reference sequence). Between the trimmed V and J ends, which lost 6 bases and 5 bases, there was a span of 17 bases.

This clone was seen just once. The rearrangement joins TRBV13 to TRBJ2-1, with D perhaps TRBD2 (6 bases). Germline V CDR1 and CDR2: PRHDT, FYEKMQ (reference sequence). The CDR3 has 15 amino acids. V lost 5 bases and J lost 0, with 11 bases in between. CDR3 DNA: TGTGCCAGCAGCCCCAGGAGGGGCTCCTACAATGAGCAGTTCTTC. Translation: CASSPRRGSYNEQFF. The full variable domain, rest sourced from reference TRBV13 and TRBJ2-1, is AAGVIQSPRHLIKEKRETATLKCYPIPRHDTVYWYQQGPGQDPQFLISFYEKMQSDKGSIPDRFSAQQFSDYHSELNMSSLELGDSALYFCASSPRRGSYNEQFFGPGTRLTVL.

The genes are TRBV21-1 and TRBJ1-1. TRBV21-1 is reported as a pseudogene. The CDR3 extends over 14 amino acids. The chain's CDR3 is CASSSRRGHTEAFF. The CDR3 nucleotides read TGTGCCAGCAGCTCCCGGAGAGGACACACTGAAGCTTTCTTT.

This clone was seen a single time. The chain is built from TRBV5-5 and TRBJ2-5; D uncertain. CDR1 is SGHKS and CDR2 is YYEKEE in the germline V gene (reference sequence). Trimming stripped 2 bases from V and 0 bases from J, with 8 bases between. The CDR3 is 14 amino acids. This CDR3 is CASSFEEYQETQYF. The CDR3 DNA reads TGTGCCAGCAGCTTTGAAGAGTACCAAGAGACCCAGTACTTC. The whole variable domain, filled in from reference TRBV5-5 and TRBJ2-5, reads DAGVTQSPTHLIKTRGQQVTLRCSPISGHKSVSWYQQVLGQGPQFIFQYYEKEERGRGNFPDRFSARQFPNYSSELNVNALLLGDSALYLCASSFEEYQETQYFGPGTRLLVL.

In regard to this clone: At the DNA level, this CDR3 is encoded by other sequences in the same sample as well. The V gene is TRBV5-1, the J gene TRBJ2-5, with 7 nucleotides matching TRBD2. V was clipped by 0 bases and J by 1 base; unmatched bases: 0. Germline V gene data show CDR1 as SGHRS and CDR2 as YFSETQ. This CDR3 has 14 amino acids. As DNA, the CDR3 is TGCGCCAGCAGCTTGGCGGGGGGCCAAGAGACCCAGTACTTC. Protein product: CASSLAGGQETQYF.

In this sample, this clone turned up once. The rearrangement links TRBV25-1 to TRBJ2-5, with 8 bases aligning to TRBD1. The CDR3 extends over 15 amino acids. J was trimmed by 9 bases and V by 1 base; bases with no gene match: 10. The germline V gene has CDR1 MGHDK and CDR2 SYGVNS. The CDR3 loop is CASSEWGTGVWAQYF. DNA for the CDR3: TGTGCCAGCAGTGAATGGGGGACAGGAGTTTGGGCCCAGTACTTC.